This T cell receptor beta chain derives from a study of CD8+CD57+ T cells in acquired aplastic anemia. Study context: As sequenced from healthy donors, CD4+ cells averaged about 10 million reads.

For CDR3 and TCR beta VDJ profiling, genomic DNA was the template used. TCRdb re-derived calls from the reads in MiXCR, one entry per CDR3 protein. This table holds some 220,000 distinct CDR3 sequences, roughly 35% found once. Worth noting for this clonotype: The germline gene is not matched at one end of the junction; a read error may be the cause.

CDR1 SGDLS and CDR2 YYNGEE come from the germline V gene. The CDR3 totals 14 residues. The sample taken for sequencing was sorted CD4+, CD8+, or CD8+CD57+ T cells (not recorded which) from PBMCs. This clonotype was obtained from a human donor in good health, serving as a control. The chain joins TRBV9 to TRBJ2-6, with D perhaps being TRBD1 or TRBD2 (5 bases each). In DNA form, the CDR3 reads TGTGCCAGCAGATCAGGACTTGGGGCCAGCGTCCTGACTTTC. Residues: CASRSGLGASVLTF.